The clone carrying this TCR beta chain was recorded many times. Its specificity is not known. Arm-PCR of CDR3 regions with iRepertoire HTBI primers generated TCR beta libraries. Source study methods: Overall, samples carried 62 TRBV and 13 to 15 TRBJ segments. Each CDR3 protein is one row after TCRdb ran MiXCR on the multiplex PCR reads. These V and J calls derive from TCRdb rather than the authors' analysis. Among 250,000 to 400,000 distinct CDR3 sequences listed, 18% were seen once. The data originate from a study of regulatory T cells in long-lasting Graves disease. CDR3 length: 14 residues. Losses at the gene ends were 3 bases for V and 6 bases for J; bases not matched to a gene: 6. The germline V gene encodes CDR1 SGHTA and CDR2 FQGNSA. Time point specified: newly diagnosed GD, antithyroid drugs for less than 3 months. RNA from PBMCs was the source of the TCR library. Study-level results: Patients with persistent disease shared 2,741 public clonotypes, outpacing the 966 shared by new patients. Newly diagnosed Graves' patients exceeded persistent ones in TCR diversity.

The sample was peripheral blood mononuclear cells (PBMCs), taken at new diagnosis, from a patient treated with antithyroid drugs. The chain has TRBV7-2 and TRBJ2-3, with 7 bases identical to TRBD2. This TCR came from a female donor with Graves disease. CDR3: CASSLSGAADTQYF. The DNA of the CDR3 is TGTGCCAGCAGCTTGAGCGGGGCGGCGGATACGCAGTATTTT.